The entry below describes one TCR beta chain. Its specificity is not known. TCRdb keeps only in-frame clones here, not all; method: immunoSEQ multiplex PCR. The sample shows 57,000 or so clones, about 88% of them seen only once. The data derive from a study of OX40 agonist ivuxolimab in advanced cancers. Study as a whole: While on treatment, patients had intravenous ivuxolimab at 0.01 to 10 mg/kg every 2 weeks. Treatment received earlier with anti-PD-1, anti-PD-L1 or anti-CTLA-4 agents was allowed, and roughly 40% had some.

The study, taken as a whole, reports: Some nonresponders likewise displayed low normalized T-cell clonal expansion.

The CDR3 loop spans 15 amino acids. Germline CDR1 SNHLY, CDR2 FYNNEI. V was trimmed by 4 bases and J by 8 bases, leaving 20 bases between them. The chain uses TRBV2 and TRBJ1-2; D might be TRBD1 (5 bases). Sequencing used CD4+ or CD8+ T cells sorted from blood, obtained in a trial of the OX40 agonist ivuxolimab. The sequence was obtained from an adult with an advanced solid tumor such as melanoma, head and neck, liver or kidney cancer. DNA for the CDR3: TGTGCCAGCAGTGTTGGTGAGACCCCACAGGACGGCTACACCTTC. It translates to CASSVGETPQDGYTF.